This T cell receptor (beta chain) was sequenced during a study of T cells after yellow fever vaccination (dated by TCRdb to between 2017 and 2020). With respect to the entire study: The SMART-Seq v4 Ultra Low Input RNA kit was used to prepare libraries from fractions with low cell numbers. To follow T-cell clones before and after primary and booster YFV17D yellow fever vaccination, bulk TCR alpha and beta repertoires were sequenced over time. Two healthy male donors, one aged 18 to 30 and one aged 30 to 39 years, were included in the cohort. Bulk PBMC replicates and cell subsets were isolated from blood drawn at multiple timepoints before and after both primary and secondary immunization. What the work shows at the level of the full study, not this receptor alone: Compared with the primary T-cell response, the secondary T-cell response was weaker but faster, peaking on day 5 rather than day 15. Computational filtering was needed because FACS-sorted repertoires could contain abundant contaminating clonotypes from the bulk population. A small fraction of clonotypes showed up in both the CD4 and CD8 compartments, probably as a result of convergent recombination. The study included only two donors, which limits how far the findings can be generalized. Most clones expanded after primary vaccination (approximately 95% of CD4 and about 85% of CD8) were re-detected after the booster, suggesting that broad memory maintenance occurred.

In light of the paper, this sample's treatment or condition label describes: live attenuated yellow fever vaccine strain. At each blood-draw timepoint, two biological replicates of bulk PBMCs were obtained. A standard Ficoll-Paque protocol was used to isolate PBMCs from peripheral blood. RNA was extracted with TriZol from bulk PBMCs, CD4 and CD8 fractions, and dextramer-positive and dextramer-negative fractions. Synthesis of TCR cDNA relied on 5'RACE template switching, a step that introduced a universal primer site along with unique molecular identifiers. Priming for cDNA synthesis came from both the TCR alpha and TCR beta constant segments. Libraries were amplified in two PCR steps, with sample barcodes and sequencing adapters added in the second step. Sequencing of the libraries was done on either Illumina HiSeq 2500 (2x100 bp) or NovaSeq (2x150 bp). On the study's bioinformatics: MIGEC was used to demultiplex reads and collapse the reads into UMI consensus sequences, and MiXCR was used for V(D)J alignment. Using edgeR on replicate PBMC samples, clonotypes were called vaccine-responding if FDR was below 0.01 and the log2 fold change was above 5 up to day 15. CD4 or CD8 identity was assigned to each bulk clonotype according to whether the clonotype was present at higher abundance in the sequenced CD4 repertoire or the sequenced CD8 repertoire. The raw public reads went through TCRdb reprocessing: fastp at Q25, MiXCR clone calling, in-frame beta chains kept. Rows with a matching CDR3 protein are joined into one entry that keeps the most common DNA and genes. V and J calls and clone size were set by TCRdb, not the authors. Here the sample has 450,000 to 600,000 distinct CDR3 sequences; around 16% occur a single time. 17% of the sample lies in the top ten.

This clonotype was seen a few times. The antigen this receptor binds is unknown. No clone much larger than this one lies a single base away; base qualities are absent. CDR1 SGHTA and CDR2 FQGNSA were looked up in the germline V gene. The germline ends are 12 bases apart after V is trimmed by 1 base and J by 3 bases. There are 15 amino acids in the CDR3, from cysteine to phenylalanine inclusive. The kept DNA is CDR3 alone, 45 bases in frame from the first base. The TCR sequence derives from a man in his late teens or twenties who received the YFV17D yellow fever vaccine. The source was PBMCs, collected about 5 days after the first yellow fever vaccination. The sequence joins TRBV7-2 to TRBJ2-5, with the identity of the D gene unclear. The DNA is as follows: TGTGCCAGCAGCTTAGTAGCTAGTGCTAAAGAGACCCAGTACTTC. It specifies CASSLVASAKETQYF.